These T cell receptor beta chains were read from a single sample in a study of cytomegalovirus exposure and HLA in healthy donors. Clones were read by immunoSEQ multiplex PCR, and TCRdb kept only the in-frame ones, dropping some. The sample includes around 99,000 clones, about 80% seen only once; the top ten take roughly 3%. The sample was PBMCs. The receptor source for this set is a man aged 40-55 years in good health and CMV-seronegative. The CDR3 runs from the conserved cysteine through the conserved F or W. A D gene is named only where the DNA matches it firmly. Only some rows state a clone size, as once, few, many or a class for expanded clones.

j_call d_call v_call clone_size cdr3_aa cdr3_nt
TRBJ1-3 TRBD1 TRBV6-1 . CASIITGAGGNTIYF TGTGCCAGCATTATTACAGGGGCGGGGGGAAACACCATATATTTT
TRBJ1-6 TRBD1 TRBV28 . CASSGAGTGLVSSYNSPLHF TGTGCCAGCAGTGGTGCCGGGACAGGGCTAGTCAGCTCCTATAATTCACCCCTCCACTTT
TRBJ2-7 . TRBV5-1 . CASSLDLMRTTTRSYEQYF TGCGCCAGCAGCTTGGATCTGATGAGAACCACCACCCGCTCCTACGAGCAGTACTTC
TRBJ1-6 TRBD1 TRBV6-5 . CASRNRGYNSPLHF TGTGCCAGCAGAAACAGGGGGTACAATTCACCCCTCCACTTT
TRBJ2-5 TRBD2 TRBV6-6 medium-sized CASSTDGTSGNDPYF TGTGCCAGCAGTACCGACGGGACTAGCGGAAATGACCCGTACTTC
TRBJ2-1 TRBD2 TRBV25-1 . CASSGEILAGDRDEQFF TGTGCCAGCAGTGGAGAGATACTAGCGGGAGATAGGGATGAGCAGTTCTTC
TRBJ2-1 TRBD2 TRBV7-9 few CASSFTSGIPNEQFF TGTGCCAGCAGCTTCACTAGCGGGATCCCCAATGAGCAGTTCTTC
TRBJ2-1 TRBD1 TRBV5-4 . CASSPDVTGKHEQFF TGTGCCAGCAGCCCCGATGTGACAGGGAAGCATGAGCAGTTCTTC
TRBJ2-2 TRBD2 TRBV7-2 . CASSPTLAGVTGELFF TGTGCCAGCAGCCCGACATTAGCGGGGGTCACCGGGGAGCTGTTTTTT
TRBJ2-1 TRBD2 TRBV19 . CASSPRSGGYNEQFF TGTGCCAGTAGTCCAAGGAGCGGGGGGTACAATGAGCAGTTCTTC
TRBJ1-5 . TRBV7-7 . CASSLAPGNVSSQPQHF TGTGCTAGCAGCTTAGCGCCAGGGAACGTTTCCAGCCAGCCCCAGCATTTT
TRBJ2-2 TRBD2 TRBV27 once CASSFRGSASGRLTGELFF TGTGCCAGCAGTTTCCGGGGGTCGGCTAGCGGGAGGCTTACCGGGGAGCTGTTTTTT
TRBJ2-3 . TRBV7-3 . CASSPGVGRLTDTQYF TGTGCCAGCAGCCCCGGGGTTGGCCGCCTCACAGATACGCAGTATTTT
TRBJ1-4 . TRBV7-9 once CASRPSATNEKLFF TGTGCCAGCCGCCCGTCAGCAACTAATGAAAAACTGTTTTTT
TRBJ2-3 . TRBV5-6 . CASSPGSRGYTDTQYF TGTGCCAGCAGCCCGGGTAGTCGGGGGTACACAGATACGCAGTATTTT
TRBJ2-5 . TRBV7-9 . CASSTTQGPTETQYF TGTGCCAGCAGCACCACACAGGGTCCAACAGAGACCCAGTACTTC
TRBJ2-6 . TRBV9 . CASSVALSDSSGANVLTF TGTGCCAGCAGCGTAGCACTAAGTGATAGCTCTGGGGCCAACGTCCTGACTTTC
TRBJ1-4 . TRBV27 few CASSRITATNEKLFF TGTGCCAGCAGCCGAATCACTGCAACTAATGAAAAACTGTTTTTT
TRBJ2-7 . TRBV2 few CASSEYYEQYF TGTGCCAGCAGTGAATACTACGAGCAGTACTTC
TRBJ1-1 . TRBV10-2 . CASHRQRNTEAFF TGCGCCAGCCATAGACAGAGGAACACTGAAGCTTTCTTT
TRBJ2-7 TRBD2 TRBV28 . CASSSLAGGYNEQYF TGTGCCAGCAGTTCCTTAGCGGGAGGGTATAACGAGCAGTACTTC